A single sample is the source of the 5 T cell receptor beta chains below, sequenced in a study of shared clonotypes between healthy human individuals. The method was immunoSEQ multiplex PCR; TCRdb's version includes in-frame clones alone and lacks a portion of them. Here the sample spans millions of clones, 93% being singletons. Naive CD8 cells comprised CD45RO-negative, CCR7-positively selected cells, excluding terminally differentiated effector memory CD45RA+ cells. Sequenced input: naive CD8+ T cells from PBMCs. The receptors stem from a man in his late teens or twenties in good health. Some clones in this sample may be carry-over from other donors' samples.

The V call is TRBV7-2, the J call TRBJ2-1; 8 nucleotides align to TRBD1. CDR1 is SGHTA, CDR2 FQGNSA, per germline. This CDR3 contains 13 residues. After removal of 1 base from V and 16 bases from J, the junction contained 9 bases not matched to a gene. This CDR3 reads CASSLDRAGGYFF. CDR3 bases: TGTGCCAGCAGCTTAGATCGGGCAGGGGGCTATTTCTTC.

The V and J genes are TRBV29-1 and TRBJ2-1; TRBD1 aligns across 8 bases. V dropped 6 bases and J dropped 9; count of bases not matched to a gene: 10. The CDR3 has 13 residues. Germline CDR1 is SQVTM and CDR2 is ANQGSEA. CDR3 residues: CSVGPGTGSEQFF. The DNA of the CDR3 is TGCAGCGTCGGCCCGGGGACAGGTAGTGAGCAGTTCTTC.

This chain links TRBV2 with TRBJ1-3; D call uncertain. V lost 0 bases to trimming and J lost 4 bases, with 13 bases between them. The germline gives CDR1 SNHLY, CDR2 FYNNEI. This CDR3 has 16 amino acids. The CDR3 nucleotides read TGTGCCAGCAGTGAAGCGCTAGTGGGATCGGGAAACACCATATATTTT. Its protein product is CASSEALVGSGNTIYF.

The chain couples TRBV27 to TRBJ2-1; D may be TRBD2 (5 bases). V was clipped by 3 bases and J by 5 bases, with 14 bases between them. This CDR3 is built from 15 residues. Germline lookup yields CDR1 MNHEY and CDR2 SMNVEV (reference sequence). DNA of the CDR3: TGTGCCAGCAGTTTTGCGGGCCGGGGTGACAATGAGCAGTTCTTC. It specifies CASSFAGRGDNEQFF.

Worth noting for this clone: The same CDR3 can be traced to other DNA sequences in this sample. The rearrangement uses TRBV9 and TRBJ2-7; the D gene is possibly TRBD1 (7 bases). Germline V gene lookup returns CDR1 SGDLS and CDR2 YYNGEE. The CDR3 is 14 amino acids. Trimming took off 4 bases at V and 2 bases at J, with 13 bases between the two ends. The CDR3 sequence: CASSPGGRTYEQYF. Here the CDR3 DNA reads TGTGCCAGCAGCCCAGGGGGGAGAACCTACGAGCAGTACTTC.